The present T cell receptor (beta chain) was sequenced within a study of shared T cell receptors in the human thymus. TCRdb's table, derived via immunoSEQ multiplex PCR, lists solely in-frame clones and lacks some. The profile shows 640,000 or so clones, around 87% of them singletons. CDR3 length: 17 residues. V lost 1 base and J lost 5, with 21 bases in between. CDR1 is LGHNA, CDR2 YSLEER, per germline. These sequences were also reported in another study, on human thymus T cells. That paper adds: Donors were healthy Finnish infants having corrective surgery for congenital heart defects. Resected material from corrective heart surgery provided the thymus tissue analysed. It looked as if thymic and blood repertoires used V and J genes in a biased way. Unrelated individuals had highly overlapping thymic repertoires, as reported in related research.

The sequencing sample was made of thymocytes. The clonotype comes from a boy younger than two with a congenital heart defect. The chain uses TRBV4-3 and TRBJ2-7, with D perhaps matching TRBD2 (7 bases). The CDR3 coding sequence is TGCGCCAGCAGCCAAGGATCGCGGGGGCCCCCCCAGGACGAGCAGTACTTC. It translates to CASSQGSRGPPQDEQYF.